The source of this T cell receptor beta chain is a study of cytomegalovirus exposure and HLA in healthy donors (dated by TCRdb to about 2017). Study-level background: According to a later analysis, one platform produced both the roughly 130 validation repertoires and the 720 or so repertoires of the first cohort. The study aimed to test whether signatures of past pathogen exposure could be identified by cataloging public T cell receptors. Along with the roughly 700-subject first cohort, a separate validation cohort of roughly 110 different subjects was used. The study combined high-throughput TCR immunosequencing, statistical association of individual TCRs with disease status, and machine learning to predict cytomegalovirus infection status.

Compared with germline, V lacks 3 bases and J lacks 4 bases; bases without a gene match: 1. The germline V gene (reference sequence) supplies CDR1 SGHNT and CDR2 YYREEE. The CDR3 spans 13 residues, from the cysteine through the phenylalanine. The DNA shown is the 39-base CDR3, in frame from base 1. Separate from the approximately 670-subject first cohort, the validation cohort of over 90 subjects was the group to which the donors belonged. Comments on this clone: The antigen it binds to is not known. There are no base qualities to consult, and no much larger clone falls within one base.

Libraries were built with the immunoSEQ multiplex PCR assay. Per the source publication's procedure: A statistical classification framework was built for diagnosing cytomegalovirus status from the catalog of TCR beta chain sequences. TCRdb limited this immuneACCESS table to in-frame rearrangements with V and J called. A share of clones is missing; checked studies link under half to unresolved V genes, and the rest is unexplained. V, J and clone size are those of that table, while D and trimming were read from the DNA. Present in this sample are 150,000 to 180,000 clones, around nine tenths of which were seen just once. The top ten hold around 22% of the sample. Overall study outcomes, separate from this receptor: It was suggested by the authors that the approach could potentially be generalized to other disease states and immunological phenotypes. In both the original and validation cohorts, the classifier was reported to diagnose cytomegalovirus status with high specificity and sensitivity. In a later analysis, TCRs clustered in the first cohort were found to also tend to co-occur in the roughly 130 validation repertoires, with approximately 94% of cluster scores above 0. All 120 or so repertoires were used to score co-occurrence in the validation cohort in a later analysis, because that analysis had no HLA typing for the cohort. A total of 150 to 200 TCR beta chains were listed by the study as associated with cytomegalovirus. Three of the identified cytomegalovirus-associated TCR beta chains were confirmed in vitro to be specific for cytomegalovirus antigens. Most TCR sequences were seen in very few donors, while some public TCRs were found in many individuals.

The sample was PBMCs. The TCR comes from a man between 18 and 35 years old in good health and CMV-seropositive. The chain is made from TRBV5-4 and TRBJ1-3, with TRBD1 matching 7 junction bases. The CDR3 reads CASSSDRGNTIYF. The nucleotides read TGTGCCAGCAGCTCGGACAGGGGAAACACCATATATTTT.